The next 9 T cell receptor beta chains were all read from a single sample in a study of blood T cell repertoires in COVID-19. The data were produced by immunoSEQ multiplex PCR, yet TCRdb's version contains in-frame clones alone and is incomplete. The sample has more than 200,000 clones; 79% are singletons. Material for sequencing was peripheral blood. These receptors were obtained from a woman between 40 and 50 years old with active or convalescent COVID-19.

The chain combines TRBV7-3 with TRBJ2-3; 11 nucleotides agree with TRBD2. The junction had 3 bases not matched to a gene; V was cut back by 2 bases and J by 2 bases. The germline V gene has CDR1 SGHTA and CDR2 FQGTGA. This CDR3 has 16 residues. CDR3 nucleotides: TGTGCCAGCAGCTTACTAGCGGGGGGAGACACAGATACGCAGTATTTT. Amino acids: CASSLLAGGDTDTQYF.

CDR3 sequence reads: CASSTVRDGYTF. The CDR3 coding sequence is TGTGCCAGCAGCACCGTCCGGGATGGCTACACCTTC. V and J are TRBV12-3 or TRBV12-4 and TRBJ1-2; D is undetermined. There are 12 residues in the CDR3. Trimming shortened V by 6 bases and J by 6 bases, and 11 bases separated the two germline ends.

This chain joins TRBV15 and TRBJ1-4; a possible D gene is TRBD1 (5 bases). V lost 0 bases and J lost 8, with 16 bases in between. CDR1 and CDR2 (germline): LNHNV, YYDKDF (reference sequence). The CDR3 contains 16 residues. The CDR3 region is CATSREKGRTGEKLFF. The CDR3 DNA sequence: TGTGCCACCAGCAGAGAAAAGGGGCGTACCGGAGAAAAACTGTTTTTT.

This clone was seen a handful of times. This chain links TRBV10-2 with TRBJ1-1; maybe TRBD1 (5 bases). Germline V lookup: CDR1 WSHSY, CDR2 SAAADI. The length of the CDR3 is 14 residues. V lost 4 bases and J 5 bases, leaving 14 bases between the germline ends. Here the CDR3 DNA reads TGCGCCAGCAGTGCTCATATGGGGGGGACTGAAGCTTTCTTT. Its protein is CASSAHMGGTEAFF.

The J gene is TRBJ1-2, the V gene TRBV3-1 (or the pseudogene TRBV3-2), with D perhaps matching TRBD1 (6 bases). Between the trimmed V and J ends, which lost 0 bases and 4 bases, there was a span of 27 bases. The CDR3 sequence is 20 residues long. Germline V gene data show CDR1 as LGHDT and CDR2 as YNNKEL (reference sequence). The CDR3 loop reads CASSQDRVPTGTTRIYGYTF. The DNA of the CDR3 is TGTGCCAGCAGCCAAGATCGGGTACCAACCGGGACAACGCGTATCTATGGCTACACCTTC.

This chain joins TRBV5-4 and TRBJ1-1; no clear D gene. The V end lost 3 bases, the J end lost 1 base, and 10 bases lay between the germline ends. This CDR3 comprises 14 residues. Germline V gives CDR1 SGHNT, CDR2 YYREEE (reference sequence). The CDR3 coding sequence is TGTGCCAGCAGCTCCCTCACGGGGAACACTGAAGCTTTCTTT. This encodes CASSSLTGNTEAFF.

The chain couples TRBV19 to TRBJ2-1; tentatively, D is TRBD1 (5 bases). V was trimmed by 3 bases and J by 7 bases, leaving 16 bases between them. From germline, CDR1 is LNHDA and CDR2 SQIVND (reference sequence). This CDR3 region has 15 residues. CDR3 DNA: TGTGCCAGTAGTATCCGAGGACACGAGCTAAATGAGCAGTTCTTC. Its translation: CASSIRGHELNEQFF. The full variable domain, completed using reference TRBV19 and TRBJ2-1, is DGGITQSPKYLFRKEGQNVTLSCEQNLNHDAMYWYRQDPGQGLRLIYYSQIVNDFQKGDIAEGYSVSREKKESFPLTVTSAQKNPTAFYLCASSIRGHELNEQFFGPGTRLTVL.

CDR3 amino acids: CASSLTRSANSPLHF. The CDR3 DNA sequence: TGCGCCAGCAGCCTAACAAGGAGTGCCAATTCACCCCTCCACTTT. V usage is TRBV5-1 and J usage is TRBJ1-6; no firm D call. Germline loops: CDR1 SGHRS, CDR2 YFSETQ. The germline V and J ends were trimmed by 4 bases and 7 bases, with 15 bases remaining between them. The CDR3 spans 15 residues.

The gene calls are TRBV7-8 and TRBJ1-2; D possibly corresponds to TRBD1 (5 bases). The CDR3 contains 14 residues. Germline CDR1 and CDR2: SGHVS and FQNEAQ. The V end lost 5 bases, the J end lost 8 bases, and 18 bases lay between the germline ends. CDR3 nucleotides: TGTGCCAGCAGCACAGAGACAGCCCCCAGCGGCTACACCTTC. Translating gives CASSTETAPSGYTF.